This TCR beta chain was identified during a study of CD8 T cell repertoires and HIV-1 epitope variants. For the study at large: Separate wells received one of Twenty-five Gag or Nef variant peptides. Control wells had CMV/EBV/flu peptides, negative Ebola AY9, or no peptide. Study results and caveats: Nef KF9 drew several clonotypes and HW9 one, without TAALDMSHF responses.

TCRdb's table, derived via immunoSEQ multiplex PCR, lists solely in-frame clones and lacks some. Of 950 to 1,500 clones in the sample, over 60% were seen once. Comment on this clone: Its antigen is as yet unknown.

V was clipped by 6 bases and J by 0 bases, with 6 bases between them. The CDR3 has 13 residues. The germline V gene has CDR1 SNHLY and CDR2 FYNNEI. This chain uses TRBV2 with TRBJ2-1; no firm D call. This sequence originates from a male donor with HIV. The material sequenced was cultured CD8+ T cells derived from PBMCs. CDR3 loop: CASSYSSYNEQFF. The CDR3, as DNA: TGTGCCAGCAGCTATAGCTCCTACAATGAGCAGTTCTTC.